The clone carrying this TCR beta chain was counted once. Its antigen is not identified. This sample was included in a study of cytomegalovirus exposure and HLA in healthy donors. The PCR ran on 60 Vbeta and 13 Jbeta primers. TCRdb's copy holds only in-frame clones and misses some; the assay was immunoSEQ multiplex PCR. In the table there are about 160,000 clones, over 60% of which are singletons. Germline CDR1 reads SGHVS; CDR2 reads FNYEAQ. Deletions cut 5 bases from V and 2 bases from J, with 15 bases between. This CDR3 spans 16 amino acids. General study findings and limits: About 87% or about 30% of the time was how often most TCR beta V segments were productive, according to an earlier analysis.

Material for sequencing was PBMCs. The sequence came from a woman aged 50 to 60 in good health and CMV-seropositive. The chain links TRBV7-6 to TRBJ2-2; a possible D gene is TRBD1 (6 bases). CDR3 DNA: TGTGCCAGCAGCCCCCAGGGGTCGCTTAACACCGGGGAGCTGTTTTTT. It is translated as CASSPQGSLNTGELFF.